Below are 12 T cell receptor beta chains sequenced from a single sample in a study of blood T cell repertoires in COVID-19. Libraries were prepared by immunoSEQ multiplex PCR; TCRdb keeps only in-frame clonotypes and omits some of them. The profile shows 250,000 to 350,000 clones, around 90% of them singletons. Sequenced sample: peripheral blood. The receptors shown here come from a woman in her thirties with COVID-19, enrolled during active disease.

The rearrangement uses TRBV7-8 and TRBJ2-3; 8 bases are shared with TRBD1. CDR1 and CDR2 (germline): SGHVS, FQNEAQ. V trimming: 3 bases; J trimming: 4 bases; junction bases outside the gene matches: 3. This CDR3 comprises 14 residues. This CDR3 is CASSFRGRSDTQYF. CDR3 in DNA: TGTGCCAGCAGCTTCAGGGGGCGGTCAGATACGCAGTATTTT.

The V gene is TRBV11-2, the J gene TRBJ2-7, with D maybe TRBD2 (6 bases). With 5 bases removed from V and 2 bases from J, the gap between germline ends came to 19 bases. The CDR3 runs 16 residues. CDR1 and CDR2 from the germline V gene are SGHAT and FQNNGV. CDR3 DNA: TGTGCCAGCAGCCGGGCCGGGACTCTTGTCCCCTACGAGCAGTACTTC. This encodes CASSRAGTLVPYEQYF.

The chain's CDR3 is CASSQEGGTLKNTGELFF. As DNA, the CDR3 is TGCGCCAGCAGCCAAGAGGGAGGGACCCTGAAGAACACCGGGGAGCTGTTTTTT. The gene calls are TRBV4-1 and TRBJ2-2; 7 bases line up with TRBD2. Germline lookup yields CDR1 MGHRA and CDR2 YSYEKL. This CDR3 has 18 amino acids. J lost 1 base, V lost 0 bases, and 8 bases had no gene match.

V usage is TRBV28 and J usage is TRBJ1-4; TRBD1 is a possible D gene (5 bases). The CDR3 has 16 amino acids. The V gene lost 2 bases and the J gene lost 3 bases, with 13 bases spanning the gap. The V gene's germline CDR1 is MDHEN and CDR2 SYDVKM. The CDR3 region has the DNA TGTGCCAGCAGTTTACTAGGGGCGTTGGCTAATGAAAAACTGTTTTTT. Protein product: CASSLLGALANEKLFF.

The rearrangement uses TRBV6-5 and TRBJ2-3; 7 nucleotides agree with TRBD1. The CDR3 sequence is 16 residues long. The junction had 8 bases not matched to a gene; V was cut back by 2 bases and J by 3 bases. Looked up from germline, CDR1 is MNHEY and CDR2 is SVGAGI. Here the CDR3 reads CASSYPTGLGTDTQYF. The CDR3 DNA reads as TGTGCCAGCAGTTACCCGACAGGGTTGGGTACAGATACGCAGTATTTT.

This clone was seen only once. The rearrangement uses TRBV30 and TRBJ1-2; no reliable D call. The CDR3 spans 14 residues. Trimming removed 0 bases from V and 1 base from J, with 9 bases in between. The germline gives CDR1 GTSNPN, CDR2 SVGIG (reference sequence). In DNA, the CDR3 is TGTGCCTGGAGTGTACGAGGCCTTAACTATGGCTACACCTTC. Its protein is CAWSVRGLNYGYTF.

The rearrangement links TRBV2 to TRBJ2-7; 13 nucleotides agree with TRBD2. The germline CDR1 and CDR2 sequences are SNHLY and FYNNEI. The V and J ends lost 10 bases and 7 bases, in that order; junction bases with no gene match: 7. CDR3 length: 13 residues. This CDR3 is CAKGLAGVGEQYF. Here the CDR3 DNA reads TGTGCCAAAGGACTAGCGGGAGTGGGTGAGCAGTACTTC.

The rearrangement links TRBV5-1 to TRBJ2-7; 8 positions match TRBD1. The CDR3 loop spans 13 amino acids. J lost 2 bases, V lost 5 bases, and 3 bases had no gene match. CDR1 and CDR2 from the germline V gene are SGHRS and YFSETQ. The CDR3 here is CASRGQGTYEQYF. The CDR3 DNA follows: TGCGCCAGCAGAGGACAGGGAACCTACGAGCAGTACTTC.

The rearrangement joins TRBV6-5 to TRBJ2-1; TRBD1 aligns across 10 bases. Trimming removed 4 bases from V and 3 bases from J; junction bases left unmatched: 3. CDR1 is MNHEY and CDR2 is SVGAGI in the germline V gene. The CDR3 has 15 amino acids. The CDR3 loop reads CASSSTGGSYNEQFF. CDR3 sequence (DNA): TGTGCCAGCAGTTCGACAGGGGGCAGCTACAATGAGCAGTTCTTC.

This chain connects TRBV27 to TRBJ1-1; TRBD1 might be the D (5 bases). The ends were cut back, 8 bases at V and 0 bases at J, with 16 bases in the middle. The CDR3 sequence is 15 residues long. Looked up from germline, CDR1 is MNHEY and CDR2 is SMNVEV (reference sequence). The DNA for the CDR3 is TGTGCCAGCCTTTCCCCCGGGACTTTGAACACTGAAGCTTTCTTT. It yields the protein CASLSPGTLNTEAFF.

This clone turned up a few times. The gene calls are TRBV19 and TRBJ2-1; 10 nucleotides agree with TRBD2. The J segment lost 3 bases and the V segment lost 0 bases, leaving 8 bases of the junction unmatched. CDR1 is LNHDA and CDR2 is SQIVND in the germline V gene (reference sequence). The CDR3 length is 18 residues. CDR3 nucleotide sequence: TGTGCCAGTAGTATAGATCCTACCGGGACTAGCGACTACAATGAGCAGTTCTTC. It is translated as CASSIDPTGTSDYNEQFF.

The chain employs TRBV11-1 and TRBJ2-5; 7 positions match TRBD1. Germline CDR1 and CDR2: SGHAT and FQDESV (reference sequence). The CDR3 is 15 residues long. V lost 2 bases to trimming and J lost 1 base; unmatched junction nucleotides: 4. In DNA form, the CDR3 reads TGTGCCAGCAGCTTATGGGGACAGTCCCAAGAGACCCAGTACTTC. This encodes CASSLWGQSQETQYF.